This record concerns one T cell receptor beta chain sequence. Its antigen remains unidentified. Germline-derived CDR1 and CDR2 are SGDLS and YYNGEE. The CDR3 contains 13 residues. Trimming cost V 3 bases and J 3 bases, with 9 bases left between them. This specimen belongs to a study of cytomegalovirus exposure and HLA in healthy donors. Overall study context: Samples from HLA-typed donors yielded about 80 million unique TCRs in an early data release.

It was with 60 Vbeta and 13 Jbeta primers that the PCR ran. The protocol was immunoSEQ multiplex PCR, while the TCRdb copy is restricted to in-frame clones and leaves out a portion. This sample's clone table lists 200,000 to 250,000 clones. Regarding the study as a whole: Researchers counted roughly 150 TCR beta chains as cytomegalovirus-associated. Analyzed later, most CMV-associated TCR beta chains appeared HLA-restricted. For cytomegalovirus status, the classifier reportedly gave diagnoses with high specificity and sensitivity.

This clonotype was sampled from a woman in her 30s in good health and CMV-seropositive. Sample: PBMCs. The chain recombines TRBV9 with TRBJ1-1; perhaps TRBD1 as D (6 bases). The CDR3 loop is CASSARTDTEAFF. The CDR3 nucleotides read TGTGCCAGCAGCGCTCGGACAGACACTGAAGCTTTCTTT.